The 26 T cell receptor beta chains in this list originate from one sample, sequenced in a study of T-cell reconstitution after alpha-beta-depleted transplantation in children. Researchers prepared the TCRbeta library using unique molecular identifiers, the study reports. TCRdb re-analysed the PCR reads in MiXCR, keeping a single row per CDR3 protein. The sample lists about 640,000 distinct CDR3 sequences, 10% to 15% seen once, with around 2.2% in the top ten. The sequencing here drew on PBMCs, mostly from graft donor cells, taken 360 days after TCRalphabeta/CD19-depleted stem cell transplant. The receptors stem from a male patient aged 5 to 17 who had a stem cell transplant for acute myeloid leukemia, so the T cells may come from the graft donor.

V usage is TRBV25-1 and J usage is TRBJ2-1; D is ambiguous. Trimming pared 1 base from V and 3 bases from J, leaving 19 bases between. There are 18 residues in the CDR3. Germline-derived CDR1 and CDR2 are MGHDK and SYGVNS. Here the CDR3 reads CASSEFTGHPVGYNEQFF. Written as DNA, the CDR3 is TGTGCCAGCAGTGAATTCACCGGCCATCCGGTAGGCTACAATGAGCAGTTCTTC.

This clonotype turned up a few times. The chain employs TRBV28 and TRBJ2-7; perhaps TRBD1 as D (7 bases). V lost 8 bases to trimming and J lost 6 bases, with 26 bases between them. Germline-derived CDR1 and CDR2 are MDHEN and SYDVKM. The CDR3 consists of 16 residues. Here the CDR3 DNA reads TGTGCCAGCCGTCCAGGGGGAGCAGCGGGTGAGCGCGAGCAGTACTTC. Protein product: CASRPGGAAGEREQYF. The variable domain in full, completed from reference TRBV28 and TRBJ2-7, reads DVKVTQSSRYLVKRTGEKVFLECVQDMDHENMFWYRQDPGLGLRLIYFSYDVKMKEKGDIPEGYSVSREKKERFSLILESASTNQTSMYLCASRPGGAAGEREQYFGPGTRLTVT.

This chain links TRBV30 with TRBJ2-2; D may be TRBD2 (6 bases). The V and J ends lost 4 bases and 6 bases respectively, with 12 bases between them. CDR1 and CDR2 from the germline V gene are GTSNPN and SVGIG (reference sequence). The CDR3 is made up of 13 amino acids. CDR3 sequence: CAWKRGTPGELFF. In DNA, the CDR3 is TGTGCCTGGAAGAGAGGGACTCCCGGGGAGCTGTTTTTT.

This chain connects TRBV10-3 to TRBJ2-1; no clear D. The length of the CDR3 is 11 residues. Germline V gene sequence: CDR1 ENHRY, CDR2 SYGVKD. The germline V and J ends were trimmed by 5 bases and 15 bases, with 14 bases remaining between them. CDR3 amino acids: CAISFGLERFF. CDR3 in DNA: TGTGCCATCAGTTTCGGGCTTGAACGGTTCTTC.

This chain uses TRBV6-2 or TRBV6-3 with TRBJ2-1, with 14 bases lining up with TRBD2. The length of the CDR3 is 14 residues. With 5 bases clipped from V and 10 bases from J, the junction kept 4 bases outside the gene matches. CDR1 MNHEY and CDR2 SVGEGT come from the germline V gene. The CDR3 sequence: CASSRLAGGAEQFF. The CDR3 DNA reads as TGTGCCAGCAGTCGACTAGCGGGAGGGGCAGAGCAGTTCTTC.

A few counts support this clonotype. The rearrangement links TRBV6-5 to TRBJ2-2; D ambiguous. Germline V CDR1 and CDR2: MNHEY, SVGAGI. This CDR3 spans 16 amino acids. Trimming stripped 2 bases from V and 0 bases from J, with 10 bases between. This CDR3 reads CASSYVSVPNTGELFF. The CDR3 nucleotides are TGTGCCAGCAGTTACGTTTCCGTCCCGAACACCGGGGAGCTGTTTTTT.

This clonotype was counted ten times or more. The chain links TRBV28 to TRBJ2-5; D gene unclear. The germline V and J ends were trimmed by 5 bases and 1 base, with 8 bases remaining between them. Germline lookup yields CDR1 MDHEN and CDR2 SYDVKM. The CDR3 totals 13 residues. The CDR3 spells CASSPSFQETQYF. The CDR3 DNA follows: TGTGCCAGCAGTCCCTCGTTCCAAGAGACCCAGTACTTC.

This clonotype was observed a handful of times. This chain uses TRBV20-1 with TRBJ2-1; 12 nucleotides agree with TRBD2. The CDR3 length is 16 residues. V trimming: 3 bases; J trimming: 10 bases; junction bases outside the gene matches: 13. From germline, CDR1 is DFQATT and CDR2 SNEGSKA (reference sequence). CDR3 region: CSASLLAGGGFGEQFF. In DNA form, the CDR3 reads TGCAGTGCTAGTTTACTAGCGGGAGGAGGTTTCGGGGAGCAGTTCTTC.

This clonotype was picked up a small number of times. V gene TRBV24-1 combines with J gene TRBJ1-5; TRBD1 might be the D (6 bases). CDR1 is KGHDR, CDR2 SFDVKD, per germline. The CDR3 covers 14 residues. V was trimmed by 3 bases and J by 7 bases, leaving 12 bases between them. The CDR3 coding sequence is TGTGCCACCAGTGATCCAGGGAGGGGGCAGCCCCAGCATTTT. It translates to CATSDPGRGQPQHF.

This clonotype was picked up a small number of times. The rearrangement uses TRBV19 and TRBJ2-6; maybe TRBD1 (6 bases). Germline CDR1 is LNHDA and CDR2 is SQIVND (reference sequence). The CDR3 runs to 16 residues. Trimming left V 5 bases short and J 2 bases short, with 13 bases between. The CDR3 DNA reads TGTGCCAGTAGTCGACAGGCATCAGCTGGGGCCAACGTCCTGACTTTC. It specifies CASSRQASAGANVLTF.

This clonotype appeared many times. The chain recombines TRBV10-3 with TRBJ2-7, with 10 bases identical to TRBD2. CDR1 is ENHRY, CDR2 SYGVKD, per germline. With V trimmed by 7 bases and J by 0 bases, 6 bases remained unmatched. This CDR3 is 15 amino acids long. The chain's CDR3 is CAITRTSGFSYEQYF. CDR3 DNA: TGTGCCATCACCCGGACTAGCGGCTTCTCCTACGAGCAGTACTTC.

The chain uses TRBV4-1 and TRBJ1-2; D remains unclear. Trimming cost V 1 base and J 2 bases, with 14 bases left between them. CDR3 length: 16 residues. Germline assignment: CDR1 MGHRA and CDR2 YSYEKL. CDR3 loop: CASSQGSGDPNYGYTF. The CDR3 DNA reads as TGCGCCAGCAGCCAAGGTTCCGGGGATCCGAACTATGGCTACACCTTC.

There are a few counts of this clonotype. This chain links TRBV6-2 or TRBV6-3 with TRBJ2-7, with 10 bases that match TRBD1. In germline, CDR1 is MNHEY, CDR2 SVGEGT. The junction had 11 bases not matched to a gene; V was cut back by 6 bases and J by 0 bases. The CDR3 sequence is 17 residues long. The CDR3 DNA follows: TGTGCCAGCAGCAGCGCCGGGACAGGGGTTTTCTCCTACGAGCAGTACTTC. This sequence encodes CASSSAGTGVFSYEQYF.

This clonotype was seen a few times. This sequence joins TRBV4-3 and TRBJ2-5, with unresolved D. The CDR3 has 13 amino acids. Trimming shortened V by 8 bases and J by 5 bases, and 15 bases separated the two germline ends. Looked up from germline, CDR1 is LGHNA and CDR2 is YSLEER. The CDR3 protein is CASAGYLGETQYF. CDR3 nucleotide sequence: TGCGCCAGCGCAGGCTACCTGGGGGAGACCCAGTACTTC.

This clonotype was detected ten times or more. This chain links TRBV10-3 with TRBJ2-1, with 8 nucleotides matching TRBD2. CDR1 and CDR2 (germline): ENHRY, SYGVKD. The CDR3 runs to 15 residues. With 6 bases clipped from V and 4 bases from J, the junction kept 8 bases outside the gene matches. In nucleotides, the CDR3 is TGTGCCATCAGGGATAGCGGGGAAACGTACAATGAGCAGTTCTTC. It translates to CAIRDSGETYNEQFF.

About this clonotype itself: Relative to the germline gene, one junction end is altered; a read error may explain this. The chain couples TRBV12-3 or TRBV12-4 to TRBJ2-1; D is perhaps TRBD2 (6 bases). This CDR3 has 19 amino acids. The CDR3 coding sequence is TGTGCCATCAGTTTAGAGGCGGGGAGGCGAGTTAGCTCCTACAATGAGCAGTTCTTC. Translation: CAISLEAGRRVSSYNEQFF.

The rearrangement links TRBV29-1 to TRBJ2-7; 15 positions agree with TRBD2. Germline CDR1 reads SQVTM; CDR2 reads ANQGSEA. V lost 0 bases, J lost 7 bases, and 10 bases stayed unmatched. The CDR3 runs 17 residues. In DNA, the CDR3 is TGCAGCGTTGAAGAAAATGGGACTAGCGGGAGGCTTGGGGAGCAGTACTTC. Its protein product is CSVEENGTSGRLGEQYF.

This clonotype was found many times. V usage is TRBV12-3 or TRBV12-4 and J usage is TRBJ1-3; tentative D call: TRBD1 (5 bases). V lost 5 bases to trimming and J lost 4 bases, with 15 bases between them. The CDR3 loop spans 15 amino acids. This chain's CDR3 is CASSPGPLGGNTIYF. In DNA, the CDR3 is TGTGCCAGCAGTCCGGGGCCCCTGGGAGGAAACACCATATATTTT.

V usage is TRBV20-1 and J usage is TRBJ2-7; 12 bases agree with TRBD2. Germline-derived CDR1 and CDR2 are DFQATT and SNEGSKA (reference sequence). Trimming at V came to 3 bases and at J to 11 bases, leaving 2 bases not matched to a gene. The CDR3 sequence is 11 residues long. The chain's CDR3 is CSASGLAGKYF. Written as DNA, the CDR3 is TGCAGTGCTAGCGGACTAGCGGGAAAGTACTTC.

J is TRBJ2-3 and V is TRBV6-1; 7 nucleotides match TRBD1. Germline CDR1 reads MNHNS; CDR2 reads SASEGT. The CDR3 runs 14 residues. Trimming cost V 6 bases and J 2 bases; bases outside gene matches: 5. Written as DNA, the CDR3 is TGTGCCAGCAGATCGACAGGGTCCACAGATACGCAGTATTTT. It specifies CASRSTGSTDTQYF.

The chain couples TRBV4-3 to TRBJ2-1; a possible D gene is TRBD2 (7 bases). Trimming shortened V by 4 bases and J by 10 bases, and 23 bases separated the two germline ends. The germline CDR1 and CDR2 sequences are LGHNA and YSLEER. The CDR3 spans 16 residues. CDR3 in amino acids: CASSPLGGEGRGEQFF. The CDR3 DNA is TGCGCCAGCAGCCCCCTGGGGGGAGAAGGGAGGGGGGAGCAGTTCTTC.

This clonotype came up once. The chain employs TRBV7-6 and TRBJ2-3; TRBD2 matches 14 bases. V shed 0 bases and J 8 bases; nucleotides not matched to a gene: 4. The CDR3 runs to 16 residues. The germline CDR1 and CDR2 sequences are SGHVS and FNYEAQ. The CDR3 spells CASSLAGLAGEGTQYF. The DNA for the CDR3 is TGTGCCAGCAGCTTAGCGGGACTAGCGGGAGAGGGTACGCAGTATTTT.

This rearrangement joins TRBV12-3 or TRBV12-4 to TRBJ2-7, with TRBD2 as a possible D gene (6 bases). Trimming shortened V by 3 bases and J by 0 bases, and 12 bases separated the two germline ends. This CDR3 has 15 amino acids. The CDR3, as DNA: TGTGCCAGCAGTTTTCGCGGGGCTTCCTCCTACGAGCAGTACTTC. Protein: CASSFRGASSYEQYF.

This clonotype turned up a few times. The genes are TRBV29-1 and TRBJ2-2; 11 bases line up with TRBD2. J was trimmed by 1 base and V by 6 bases; bases with no gene match: 13. The CDR3 consists of 18 residues. The V gene's germline CDR1 is SQVTM and CDR2 ANQGSEA. CDR3 sequence: CSVATGTSGPGNTGELFF. CDR3 nucleotides: TGCAGCGTGGCTACCGGGACTAGCGGTCCTGGGAACACCGGGGAGCTGTTTTTT.

V is TRBV20-1 and J is TRBJ1-5; the match to TRBD1 covers 7 bases. J was trimmed by 9 bases and V by 5 bases; bases with no gene match: 10. The CDR3 loop spans 13 amino acids. Germline V gives CDR1 DFQATT, CDR2 SNEGSKA (reference sequence). The CDR3 protein is CSAYSGTARPQHF. The DNA of the CDR3 is TGCAGTGCTTACTCCGGGACAGCTAGGCCCCAGCATTTT.

This clonotype was seen many times. The chain carries TRBV11-2 and TRBJ1-5; D unclear. The V gene's germline CDR1 is SGHAT and CDR2 FQNNGV. The V and J ends lost 8 bases and 6 bases respectively, with 14 bases between them. CDR3 length: 13 residues. CDR3 DNA: TGTGCCAGCTCCGAAGGTAGTATTCAGCCCCAGCATTTT. Translated: CASSEGSIQPQHF.